The clone carrying this T cell receptor (beta chain) has a handful of counts. Its antigen is undetermined. Scientists made TCR beta libraries using quantitative 5'-RACE with molecular barcodes. TCRdb reprocessed the 5' RACE reads with MiXCR, giving one entry per CDR3 protein. Here the sample spans about 840,000 distinct CDR3 sequences, about 12% being singletons. The data stem from a study of CD8 T cells in ankylosing spondylitis. General study findings and limits: A motif in TCR beta, a set of eight highly homologous variants, appeared characteristic of ankylosing spondylitis blood.

The germline V gene has CDR1 SEHNR and CDR2 FQNEAQ (reference sequence). The CDR3 runs to 11 residues. V was trimmed by 8 bases and J by 8 bases, leaving 7 bases between them. Sequenced: blood, either unsorted or a sorted T cell fraction (not recorded which). The V gene is TRBV7-9, the J gene TRBJ1-6; no clear D. This clonotype was sampled from a male donor with ankylosing spondylitis. CDR3 sequence (DNA): TGTGCCAGCGGGCGGGATTCACCCCTCCACTTT. Its protein product is CASGRDSPLHF.